Listed below are T cell receptor beta chains from one sample, sequenced in a study of cytomegalovirus exposure and HLA in healthy donors. Clones were read by immunoSEQ multiplex PCR, and TCRdb kept only the in-frame ones, dropping some. The table has around 120,000 clones, just over 70% seen once; the top ten hold 2.6%. The sequenced sample was PBMCs. These receptors were taken from a woman aged 55 to 70 in good health and CMV-seropositive. CDR3s include the opening cysteine and the closing phenylalanine or tryptophan. D genes are given only for firm matches. Clone size appears in some rows only: once, few, many, or a class for an expanded clone.

cdr3_nt: TGTGCCATCAACCAGGGGGCTGAGAATGAGCAGTTCTTC; cdr3_aa: CAINQGAENEQFF; v_call: TRBV10-3; cdr3_length: 13; j_call: TRBJ2-1; clone_size: NA; d_call: TRBD1
cdr3_nt: TGTGCCAGCAGCCAGCGGGACAGGGGGTTGATGAATTCACCCCTCCACTTT; cdr3_aa: CASSQRDRGLMNSPLHF; v_call: TRBV11-2; cdr3_length: 17; j_call: TRBJ1-6; clone_size: NA; d_call: TRBD1
cdr3_nt: TGTGCCACCCAATACCGGGACAGGGCTGGCTACACCTTC; cdr3_aa: CATQYRDRAGYTF; v_call: TRBV6-6; cdr3_length: 13; j_call: TRBJ1-2; clone_size: NA; d_call: TRBD1
cdr3_nt: TGCGCCAGCAGCCAAGCGGGGGGGCCCTACAATGAGCAGTTCTTC; cdr3_aa: CASSQAGGPYNEQFF; v_call: TRBV4-1; cdr3_length: 15; j_call: TRBJ2-1; clone_size: NA; d_call: TRBD2
cdr3_nt: TGCGCCAGCAGCTTCGGGACACCCGAGCAGTACTTC; cdr3_aa: CASSFGTPEQYF; v_call: TRBV5-1; cdr3_length: 12; j_call: TRBJ2-7; clone_size: NA; d_call: NA
cdr3_nt: TGTGCCAGCTCACTAAGCCTGGCAACTAATGAAAAACTGTTTTTT; cdr3_aa: CASSLSLATNEKLFF; v_call: TRBV18; cdr3_length: 15; j_call: TRBJ1-4; clone_size: NA; d_call: NA
cdr3_nt: TGTGCCAGCAGTTTATCGGGGACAGGCTACAAGCAGTACTTC; cdr3_aa: CASSLSGTGYKQYF; v_call: TRBV27; cdr3_length: 14; j_call: TRBJ2-7; clone_size: NA; d_call: TRBD1
cdr3_nt: TGTGCCAGCAGTGTATCGGGACTTGGGAACACTGAAGCTTTCTTT; cdr3_aa: CASSVSGLGNTEAFF; v_call: TRBV25-1; cdr3_length: 15; j_call: TRBJ1-1; clone_size: NA; d_call: NA
cdr3_nt: TGTGCCATCAGTGAATCCCGGGGACAGAGCTCCTACAATGAGCAGTTCTTC; cdr3_aa: CAISESRGQSSYNEQFF; v_call: TRBV10-3; cdr3_length: 17; j_call: TRBJ2-1; clone_size: NA; d_call: TRBD1
cdr3_nt: TGTGCCAGCAGTGAATGGGACAGGGTGCATGAAAAACTGTTTTTT; cdr3_aa: CASSEWDRVHEKLFF; v_call: TRBV2; cdr3_length: 15; j_call: TRBJ1-4; clone_size: NA; d_call: TRBD1
cdr3_nt: TGTGCCAGCACATCTGGGGGCGATCGGGAAGCTTTCTTT; cdr3_aa: CASTSGGDREAFF; v_call: TRBV13; cdr3_length: 13; j_call: TRBJ1-1; clone_size: NA; d_call: NA
cdr3_nt: TGTGCCAGCAGCTTGGATCAACTGAGACTCATGAACACTGAAGCTTTCTTT; cdr3_aa: CASSLDQLRLMNTEAFF; v_call: TRBV5-5; cdr3_length: 17; j_call: TRBJ1-1; clone_size: NA; d_call: NA
cdr3_nt: TGTGCCAGCTCACCCGATACAGGTCTAGCTTTCTTT; cdr3_aa: CASSPDTGLAFF; v_call: TRBV18; cdr3_length: 12; j_call: TRBJ1-1; clone_size: few; d_call: NA
cdr3_nt: TGTGCCAGCAGTGGTAGACAGGGTCGTTCACCCCTCCACTTT; cdr3_aa: CASSGRQGRSPLHF; v_call: TRBV6-5; cdr3_length: 14; j_call: TRBJ1-6; clone_size: NA; d_call: TRBD1
cdr3_nt: TGTGCCAGCTCACCACCCCCAGGGAATTACGCCAGTGAAAAACTGTTTTTT; cdr3_aa: CASSPPPGNYASEKLFF; v_call: TRBV18; cdr3_length: 17; j_call: TRBJ1-4; clone_size: NA; d_call: NA
cdr3_nt: TGTGCCAGCAGCTTAGCGGGGCAGCTCACAGATACGCAGTATTTT; cdr3_aa: CASSLAGQLTDTQYF; v_call: TRBV7-9; cdr3_length: 15; j_call: TRBJ2-3; clone_size: NA; d_call: NA
cdr3_nt: TGTGCCAGCAGTGCTGGGCAGGAATATGGCTACACCTTC; cdr3_aa: CASSAGQEYGYTF; v_call: TRBV6-5; cdr3_length: 13; j_call: TRBJ1-2; clone_size: NA; d_call: NA
cdr3_nt: TGTGCCAGTAGTTTGGCAGGGATGAGCTCCTACAATGAGCAGTTCTTC; cdr3_aa: CASSLAGMSSYNEQFF; v_call: TRBV19; cdr3_length: 16; j_call: TRBJ2-1; clone_size: NA; d_call: NA
cdr3_nt: TGTGCCAGCAGCTTGGATTTCCGGGAGCACCATAGCAATCAGCCCCAGCATTTT; cdr3_aa: CASSLDFREHHSNQPQHF; v_call: TRBV5-4; cdr3_length: 18; j_call: TRBJ1-5; clone_size: NA; d_call: NA
cdr3_nt: TGCAGTGCTAGAGATCGGGATGAGCAGTTCTTC; cdr3_aa: CSARDRDEQFF; v_call: TRBV20-1; cdr3_length: 11; j_call: TRBJ2-1; clone_size: NA; d_call: NA
cdr3_nt: TGCGCCAGCAGCCAAGATCGGAGTGGAAGGGGGCGAGTTCAGCCCCAGCATTTT; cdr3_aa: CASSQDRSGRGRVQPQHF; v_call: TRBV4-1; cdr3_length: 18; j_call: TRBJ1-5; clone_size: NA; d_call: TRBD1
cdr3_nt: TGTGCCAGCAGCGACCCGGGACTAGCGGACCAAGAGACCCAGTACTTC; cdr3_aa: CASSDPGLADQETQYF; v_call: TRBV5-4; cdr3_length: 16; j_call: TRBJ2-5; clone_size: NA; d_call: TRBD2
cdr3_nt: TGTGCCATCACTTGGGCTCCTTATAATTCACCCCTCCACTTT; cdr3_aa: CAITWAPYNSPLHF; v_call: TRBV10-3; cdr3_length: 14; j_call: TRBJ1-6; clone_size: NA; d_call: NA
cdr3_nt: TGTGCCAGCAGTTACTCGGCAGGGACTTATAATTCACCCCTCCACTTT; cdr3_aa: CASSYSAGTYNSPLHF; v_call: TRBV6-5; cdr3_length: 16; j_call: TRBJ1-6; clone_size: few; d_call: NA
cdr3_nt: TGTGCCAGCAGCACACAGGGGGACACTGAAGCTTTCTTT; cdr3_aa: CASSTQGDTEAFF; v_call: TRBV7-3; cdr3_length: 13; j_call: TRBJ1-1; clone_size: NA; d_call: TRBD1
cdr3_nt: TGTGCCAGCAGCTTAGCAGGGGCGGACACTGAAGCTTTCTTT; cdr3_aa: CASSLAGADTEAFF; v_call: TRBV11-2; cdr3_length: 14; j_call: TRBJ1-1; clone_size: NA; d_call: NA
cdr3_nt: TGCGCCAGCAGCGGGGGGGCCGGAGAGACCCAGTACTTC; cdr3_aa: CASSGGAGETQYF; v_call: TRBV10-1; cdr3_length: 13; j_call: TRBJ2-5; clone_size: NA; d_call: TRBD2
cdr3_nt: TGTGCCAGCAGCGTAGCGGGGAGCTCGAGCACAGATACGCAGTATTTT; cdr3_aa: CASSVAGSSSTDTQYF; v_call: TRBV9; cdr3_length: 16; j_call: TRBJ2-3; clone_size: NA; d_call: NA
cdr3_nt: TGTGCCAGCAGCTTAAAATGGGGGCTTGGGACTGAAGCTTTCTTT; cdr3_aa: CASSLKWGLGTEAFF; v_call: TRBV11-2; cdr3_length: 15; j_call: TRBJ1-1; clone_size: NA; d_call: NA
cdr3_nt: TGTGCCATCAGTGAGACAGGGGGTCAGCCCCAGCATTTT; cdr3_aa: CAISETGGQPQHF; v_call: TRBV10-3; cdr3_length: 13; j_call: TRBJ1-5; clone_size: NA; d_call: TRBD1
cdr3_nt: TGTGCCAGCAAGACGGGACACCAGTCCGAAAAACTGTTTTTT; cdr3_aa: CASKTGHQSEKLFF; v_call: TRBV11-1; cdr3_length: 14; j_call: TRBJ1-4; clone_size: few; d_call: NA
cdr3_nt: TGTGCCATCAGTGATGGTACAGGGGGCTTTAGAGATACGCAGTATTTT; cdr3_aa: CAISDGTGGFRDTQYF; v_call: TRBV10-3; cdr3_length: 16; j_call: TRBJ2-3; clone_size: NA; d_call: TRBD1
cdr3_nt: TGTGCCAGCAGCGTAGGGAGCGGGGGGTTCTACAATGAGCAGTTCTTC; cdr3_aa: CASSVGSGGFYNEQFF; v_call: TRBV9; cdr3_length: 16; j_call: TRBJ2-1; clone_size: NA; d_call: TRBD2
cdr3_nt: TGCGCCAGCAGCTCCCGTGTAGGGGGAGATAATGAAAAACTGTTTTTT; cdr3_aa: CASSSRVGGDNEKLFF; v_call: TRBV5-1; cdr3_length: 16; j_call: TRBJ1-4; clone_size: NA; d_call: NA
cdr3_nt: TGTGCCAGCTCACCCCAGGGGGCAAACACTGAAGCTTTCTTT; cdr3_aa: CASSPQGANTEAFF; v_call: TRBV18; cdr3_length: 14; j_call: TRBJ1-1; clone_size: NA; d_call: TRBD1
cdr3_nt: TGCAGCGTTGCGGCGGGGGCTAATGAAAAACTGTTTTTT; cdr3_aa: CSVAAGANEKLFF; v_call: TRBV29-1; cdr3_length: 13; j_call: TRBJ1-4; clone_size: once; d_call: NA
cdr3_nt: TGCGCCAGCAGCTTGGTTGGGGGGTACTCCTACAATGAGCAGTTCTTC; cdr3_aa: CASSLVGGYSYNEQFF; v_call: TRBV5-1; cdr3_length: 16; j_call: TRBJ2-1; clone_size: NA; d_call: NA
cdr3_nt: TGTGCCAGCAGCAATTCAGGTGGTAAACAGGTCGCTGATGAAAAACTGTTTTTT; cdr3_aa: CASSNSGGKQVADEKLFF; v_call: TRBV21-1; cdr3_length: 18; j_call: TRBJ1-4; clone_size: few; d_call: NA
cdr3_nt: TGCGCCAGCAGTGAGGGGAGCGGCTCGGCAACTAATGAAAAACTGTTTTTT; cdr3_aa: CASSEGSGSATNEKLFF; v_call: TRBV10-2; cdr3_length: 17; j_call: TRBJ1-4; clone_size: few; d_call: NA
cdr3_nt: TGTGCCAGCAGGTGGGGACAAGAGCAGTTCTTC; cdr3_aa: CASRWGQEQFF; v_call: TRBV5-6; cdr3_length: 11; j_call: TRBJ2-1; clone_size: NA; d_call: NA
cdr3_nt: TGTGCCAGCAGTCCTAACGCCGGGACAGCCTCCTACGAGCAGTACTTC; cdr3_aa: CASSPNAGTASYEQYF; v_call: TRBV27; cdr3_length: 16; j_call: TRBJ2-7; clone_size: NA; d_call: TRBD1
cdr3_nt: TGTGCCAGCAGCCGACAGTCGAACACTGAAGCTTTCTTT; cdr3_aa: CASSRQSNTEAFF; v_call: TRBV7-3; cdr3_length: 13; j_call: TRBJ1-1; clone_size: few; d_call: NA
cdr3_nt: TGCGCCAGCAGCCAAGCAGGGCTGGGACAGCCCCAGCATTTT; cdr3_aa: CASSQAGLGQPQHF; v_call: TRBV4-1; cdr3_length: 14; j_call: TRBJ1-5; clone_size: NA; d_call: NA
cdr3_nt: TGTGCCAGCAGCGTCGAATGGGGGGGCACAGATACGCAGTATTTT; cdr3_aa: CASSVEWGGTDTQYF; v_call: TRBV9; cdr3_length: 15; j_call: TRBJ2-3; clone_size: NA; d_call: NA
cdr3_nt: TGTGCCAGCAGTGCGTCGACAGGGACGATGTTT; cdr3_aa: CASSASTGTMF; v_call: TRBV2; cdr3_length: 11; j_call: TRBJ1-4; clone_size: NA; d_call: TRBD1
cdr3_nt: TGTGCCAGCAGCTTAGACCGGGGGGCTAATGAAAAACTGTTTTTT; cdr3_aa: CASSLDRGANEKLFF; v_call: TRBV11-2; cdr3_length: 15; j_call: TRBJ1-4; clone_size: NA; d_call: NA
cdr3_nt: TGTGCCACCCACTTTGGAAACACCATATATTTT; cdr3_aa: CATHFGNTIYF; v_call: TRBV27; cdr3_length: 11; j_call: TRBJ1-3; clone_size: few; d_call: NA
cdr3_nt: TGTGCCAGCGGGTTAACCCGGGACACCAATCAGCCCCAGCATTTT; cdr3_aa: CASGLTRDTNQPQHF; v_call: TRBV6-1; cdr3_length: 15; j_call: TRBJ1-5; clone_size: NA; d_call: NA
cdr3_nt: TGTGCCAGCAGCTTAGGACAGCGCTCAGATACGCAGTATTTT; cdr3_aa: CASSLGQRSDTQYF; v_call: TRBV7-7; cdr3_length: 14; j_call: TRBJ2-3; clone_size: NA; d_call: NA
cdr3_nt: TGCAGCGTTGTTGGGGGGATGTACGAGCAGTACTTC; cdr3_aa: CSVVGGMYEQYF; v_call: TRBV29-1; cdr3_length: 12; j_call: TRBJ2-7; clone_size: NA; d_call: NA